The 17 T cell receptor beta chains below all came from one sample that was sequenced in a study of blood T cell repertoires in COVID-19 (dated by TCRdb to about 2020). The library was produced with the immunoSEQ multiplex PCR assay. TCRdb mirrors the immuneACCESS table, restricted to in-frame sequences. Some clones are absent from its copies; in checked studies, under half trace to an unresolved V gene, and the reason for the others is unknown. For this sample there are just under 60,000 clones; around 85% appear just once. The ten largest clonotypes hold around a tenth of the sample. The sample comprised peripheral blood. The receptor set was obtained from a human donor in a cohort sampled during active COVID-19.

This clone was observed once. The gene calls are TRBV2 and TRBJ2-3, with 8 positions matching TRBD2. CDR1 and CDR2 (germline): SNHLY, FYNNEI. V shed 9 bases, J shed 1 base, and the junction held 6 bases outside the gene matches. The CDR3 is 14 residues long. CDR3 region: CARHSGTGTDTQYF. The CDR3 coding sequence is TGTGCCAGACATAGCGGGACCGGCACAGATACGCAGTATTTT.

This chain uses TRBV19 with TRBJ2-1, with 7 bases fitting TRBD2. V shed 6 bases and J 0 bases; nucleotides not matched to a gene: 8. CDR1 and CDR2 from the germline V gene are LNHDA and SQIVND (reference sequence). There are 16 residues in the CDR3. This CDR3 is CASSPFREVSYNEQFF. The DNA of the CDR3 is TGTGCCAGTAGCCCTTTCCGGGAGGTCTCCTACAATGAGCAGTTCTTC.

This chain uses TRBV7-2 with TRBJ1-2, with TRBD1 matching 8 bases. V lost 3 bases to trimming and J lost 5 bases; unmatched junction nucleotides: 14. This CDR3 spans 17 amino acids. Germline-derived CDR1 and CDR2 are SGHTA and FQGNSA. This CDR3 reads CASSLLGRDQGAYGYTF. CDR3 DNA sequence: TGTGCCAGCAGCTTGCTCGGGCGGGACCAGGGGGCATATGGCTACACCTTC. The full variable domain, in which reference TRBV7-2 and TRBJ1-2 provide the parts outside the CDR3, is GAGVSQSPSNKVTEKGKDVELRCDPISGHTALYWYRQSLGQGLEFLIYFQGNSAPDKSGLPSDRFSAERTGGSVSTLTIQRTQQEDSAVYLCASSLLGRDQGAYGYTFGSGTRLTVV.

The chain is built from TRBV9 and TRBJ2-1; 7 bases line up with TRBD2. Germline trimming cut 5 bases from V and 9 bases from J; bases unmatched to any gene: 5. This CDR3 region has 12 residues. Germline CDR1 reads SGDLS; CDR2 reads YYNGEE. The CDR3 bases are TGTGCCAGCAGTGGGGGGGATCTTGAGCAGTTCTTC. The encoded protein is CASSGGDLEQFF.

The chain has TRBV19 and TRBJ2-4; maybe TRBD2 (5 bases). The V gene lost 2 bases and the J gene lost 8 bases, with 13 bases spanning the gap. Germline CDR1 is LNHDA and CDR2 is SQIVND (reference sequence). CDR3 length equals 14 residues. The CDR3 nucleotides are TGTGCCAGTAGTATAATGGTAGCGAGGGACATTCAGTACTTC. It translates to CASSIMVARDIQYF.

The CDR3 loop reads CASSEGHEFYEQYF. The CDR3, as DNA: TGTGCCAGCAGTGAGGGACACGAGTTCTACGAGCAGTACTTC. The chain recombines TRBV6-1 with TRBJ2-7; a possible D gene is TRBD1 (6 bases). The length of the CDR3 is 14 residues. The germline gives CDR1 MNHNS, CDR2 SASEGT. V lost 3 bases, J lost 3 bases, and 12 bases lay in between.

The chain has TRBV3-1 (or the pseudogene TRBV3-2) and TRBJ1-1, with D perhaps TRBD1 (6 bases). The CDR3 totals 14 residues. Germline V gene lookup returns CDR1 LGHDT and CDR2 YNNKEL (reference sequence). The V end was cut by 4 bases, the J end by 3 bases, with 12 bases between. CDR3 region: CASSPGQWDTEAFF. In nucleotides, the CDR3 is TGTGCCAGCAGCCCGGGACAATGGGACACTGAAGCTTTCTTT.

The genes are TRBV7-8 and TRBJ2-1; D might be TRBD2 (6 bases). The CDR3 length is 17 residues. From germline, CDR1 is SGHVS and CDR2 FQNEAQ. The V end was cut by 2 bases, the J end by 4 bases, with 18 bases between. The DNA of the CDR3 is TGTGCCAGCAGCTTATATACCAGGGAGGTATTTTACAATGAGCAGTTCTTC. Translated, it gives CASSLYTREVFYNEQFF.

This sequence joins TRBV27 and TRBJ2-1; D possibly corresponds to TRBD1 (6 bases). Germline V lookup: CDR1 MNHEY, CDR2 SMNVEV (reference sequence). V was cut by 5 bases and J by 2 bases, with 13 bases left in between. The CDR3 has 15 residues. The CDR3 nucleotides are TGTGCCAGCAGTCCCGGGACACTTACCTACAATGAGCAGTTCTTC. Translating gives CASSPGTLTYNEQFF.

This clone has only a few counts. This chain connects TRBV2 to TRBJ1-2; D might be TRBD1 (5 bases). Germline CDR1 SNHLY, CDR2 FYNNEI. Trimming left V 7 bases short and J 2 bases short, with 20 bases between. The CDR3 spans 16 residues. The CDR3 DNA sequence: TGTGCCAGCACCTCTCTTAAAGGGGCGATCAACTATGGCTACACCTTC. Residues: CASTSLKGAINYGYTF.

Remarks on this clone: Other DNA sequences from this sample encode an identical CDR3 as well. CDR3 residues: CASSLTGGEDTQYF. The CDR3, as DNA: TGCGCCAGCAGCCTGACAGGGGGGGAAGATACGCAGTATTTT. V gene TRBV5-1 combines with J gene TRBJ2-3, with 9 bases that match TRBD1. Germline values: CDR1 SGHRS, CDR2 YFSETQ. This CDR3 region has 14 residues. V was clipped by 4 bases and J by 5 bases; unmatched bases: 5.

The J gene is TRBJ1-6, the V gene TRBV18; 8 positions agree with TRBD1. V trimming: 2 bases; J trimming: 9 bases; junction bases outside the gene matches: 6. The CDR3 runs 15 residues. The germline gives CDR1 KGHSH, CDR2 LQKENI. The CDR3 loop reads CASSPDGQGSSPLHF. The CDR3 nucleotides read TGTGCCAGCTCACCAGATGGACAGGGCAGTTCACCCCTCCACTTT.

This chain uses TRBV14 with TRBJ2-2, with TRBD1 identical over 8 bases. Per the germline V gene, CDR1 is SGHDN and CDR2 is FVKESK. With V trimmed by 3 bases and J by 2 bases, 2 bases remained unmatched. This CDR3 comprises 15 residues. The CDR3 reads CASSHGQGNTGELFF. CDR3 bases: TGTGCCAGCAGCCATGGACAGGGTAACACCGGGGAGCTGTTTTTT.

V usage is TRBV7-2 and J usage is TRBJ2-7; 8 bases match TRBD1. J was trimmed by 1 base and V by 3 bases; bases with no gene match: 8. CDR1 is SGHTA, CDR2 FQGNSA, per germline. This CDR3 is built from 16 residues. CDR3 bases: TGTGCCAGCAGCTTCCGTCAGGGGGCGATTTCCTACGAGCAGTACTTC. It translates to CASSFRQGAISYEQYF.

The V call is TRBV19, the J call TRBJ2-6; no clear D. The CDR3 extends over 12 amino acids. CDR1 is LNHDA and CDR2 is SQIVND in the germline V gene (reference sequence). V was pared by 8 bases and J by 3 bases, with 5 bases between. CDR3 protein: CASSYGANVLTF. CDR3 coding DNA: TGTGCCAGTTCCTATGGGGCCAACGTCCTGACTTTC.

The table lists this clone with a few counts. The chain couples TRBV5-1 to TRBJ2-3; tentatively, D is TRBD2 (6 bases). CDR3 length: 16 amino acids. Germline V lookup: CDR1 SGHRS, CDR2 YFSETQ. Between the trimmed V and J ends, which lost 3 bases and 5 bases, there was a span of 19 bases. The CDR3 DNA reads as TGCGCCAGCAGCTCACGGGGGTTCGGGGGAGTAGATACGCAGTATTTT. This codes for CASSSRGFGGVDTQYF.

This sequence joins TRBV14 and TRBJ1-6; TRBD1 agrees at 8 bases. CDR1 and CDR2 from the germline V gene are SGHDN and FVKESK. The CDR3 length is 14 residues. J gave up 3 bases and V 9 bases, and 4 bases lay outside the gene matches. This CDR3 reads CASNRGNYNSPLHF. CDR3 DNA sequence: TGTGCCAGTAACAGGGGGAACTATAATTCACCCCTCCACTTT.